Listed below are T cell receptor beta chains from one sample, sequenced in a study of blood T cell repertoires in COVID-19. Only in-frame clones appear in the TCRdb table, and some are missing; sequencing was by immunoSEQ multiplex PCR. The sample lists roughly 290,000 clones, nearly 90% occurring once. The sequenced sample was PBMCs or T cells enriched from blood (not recorded which). These receptors were taken from a woman in her late teens or twenties with acute COVID-19. Both conserved end residues are part of each CDR3. The D gene is left open where the match is weak. The size entry is marked missing in some rows and otherwise reads once, few, many or a size class.

TRBJ2-7	TRBV11-2	-	TRBD2	TGTGCCAGCAGCTTAGGTGCGGCTAGCGGGAGTCGGTACTTC	CASSLGAASGSRYF
TRBJ2-1	TRBV27	-	TRBD2	TGTGCCAGCAGTTTAAGGGTAGCGGGAGGCTACAATGAGCAGTTCTTC	CASSLRVAGGYNEQFF
TRBJ2-7	TRBV7-6	-	-	TGTGCCAGCAGCTTAGCTGAGGGGAGGAACTACGAGCAGTACTTC	CASSLAEGRNYEQYF
TRBJ2-1	TRBV28	-	TRBD2	TGTGCCAGCAGTTTTTTACTAGCGGGAGTACGGAATGAGCAGTTCTTC	CASSFLLAGVRNEQFF
TRBJ2-7	TRBV6-5	few	TRBD2	TGTGCCAGCAGGGCGGGACTAGCATCAACCGAGCAGTACTTC	CASRAGLASTEQYF
TRBJ2-7	TRBV29-1	-	TRBD1	TGCAGCGTTGCGGAGACAGGGGTTGCCGAGCAGTACTTC	CSVAETGVAEQYF
TRBJ1-4	TRBV7-2	-	-	TGTGCCAGCAGTCGGGTTGGTGAAAAACTGTTTTTT	CASSRVGEKLFF
TRBJ2-1	TRBV6-5	-	TRBD2	TGTGCCAGCAGTTACTTGTCAGCGGGAGCGAATGAGCAGTTCTTC	CASSYLSAGANEQFF
TRBJ2-3	TRBV27	-	TRBD2	TGTGCCAGCAGTGGAGGTAGCGGGAGGCTCACAGATACGCAGTATTTT	CASSGGSGRLTDTQYF
TRBJ2-7	TRBV5-8	-	TRBD1	TGTGCCAGCAGCTTTATTACGGGACAGAGCTCCTACGAGCAGTACTTC	CASSFITGQSSYEQYF
TRBJ2-1	TRBV7-2	-	TRBD1	TGTGCCAGCAGCTCGGGACAGGGGGCCGATCGCTCCTACAATGAGCAGTTCTTC	CASSSGQGADRSYNEQFF
TRBJ1-1	TRBV18	-	-	TGTGCCAGCTCACCACCGACTAACACTGAAGCTTTCTTT	CASSPPTNTEAFF
TRBJ2-7	TRBV7-2	-	TRBD2	TGTGCCAGCAGCTTAGCTGTCGGGAGGAACGAGCAGTACTTC	CASSLAVGRNEQYF
TRBJ1-4	TRBV7-2	-	TRBD1	TGTGCCAGCAGCTTGGCCCCGGGACAGTTTAATGAAAAACTGTTTTTT	CASSLAPGQFNEKLFF
TRBJ2-7	TRBV3-1/TRBV3-2	once	TRBD1	TGTGCCAGCAGCCAAGACCCCGGACAGGGCCGCTACGAGCAGTACTTC	CASSQDPGQGRYEQYF
TRBJ2-7	TRBV24-1	once	-	TGTGCCACCAGTGATTCCGGATCGTCCGGCGGGCAGTACTTC	CATSDSGSSGGQYF
TRBJ1-5	TRBV5-8	once	-	TGTGCCAGCAGATCCGACAGAAGAAGCAATCAGCCCCAGCATTTT	CASRSDRRSNQPQHF
TRBJ1-2	TRBV28	-	-	TGTGCCACCTTAGACAGTGTCGTTAACTATGGCTACACCTTC	CATLDSVVNYGYTF
TRBJ2-3	TRBV28	-	TRBD1	TGTGCCAGCAGACAACAGGGGGGAAGGACAGATACGCAGTATTTT	CASRQQGGRTDTQYF
TRBJ1-2	TRBV4-2	-	-	TGTGCCAGCAGCCAAGTCCACGGCGCCGACAGGTACTATGGCTACACCTTC	CASSQVHGADRYYGYTF
TRBJ2-5	TRBV29-1	-	-	TGCAGCGTTGAACAGGGGAAGAGAGAGACCCAGTACTTC	CSVEQGKRETQYF
TRBJ2-2	TRBV7-2	-	TRBD1	TGTGCCAGCGGATCCGGGACAGCGAACACCGGGGAGCTGTTTTTT	CASGSGTANTGELFF
TRBJ2-7	TRBV6-5	-	-	TGTGCCAGCTTACAGACCTACGAGCAGTACTTC	CASLQTYEQYF
TRBJ1-4	TRBV2	-	-	TGTGCCAGCAGTCGTGGGACAAGGAGTGAAAAACTGTTTTTT	CASSRGTRSEKLFF
TRBJ2-7	TRBV12-3/TRBV12-4	once	-	TGTGCCAGCACCCAATCCTACGAGCAGTACTTC	CASTQSYEQYF
TRBJ2-7	TRBV15	-	TRBD2	TGTGCCACCAGCAGAGATGGTGTAGCGGGAGTAATCGACGAGCAGTACTTC	CATSRDGVAGVIDEQYF
TRBJ1-4	TRBV5-1	-	-	TGCGCCAGCAGCCGTGGGAGTGGGGGCGTTGAAAAACTGTTTTTT	CASSRGSGGVEKLFF
TRBJ2-5	TRBV24-1	-	TRBD2	TGTGCCACCAGCCACGGGGGGGATGTGGAGACCCAGTACTTC	CATSHGGDVETQYF
TRBJ2-2	TRBV9	-	-	TGTGCCAGCAGCGTCAGTGGGAGCGGGGAGCTGTTTTTT	CASSVSGSGELFF
TRBJ2-5	TRBV7-2	-	TRBD2	TGTGCCAGCAGCACTAGCGGGAGGACGGAGACCCAGTACTTC	CASSTSGRTETQYF
TRBJ2-2	TRBV9	-	TRBD1	TGTGCCAGCAGCGAAATCGGGACAGCGAACACCGGGGAGCTGTTTTTT	CASSEIGTANTGELFF
TRBJ1-5	TRBV30	-	-	TGTGCCTGGAGTTGGCCGTACCGGCATTTT	CAWSWPYRHF
TRBJ1-4	TRBV5-4	few	-	TGTGCCAGCAGCTCGCAGGGAGGTACTAATGAAAAACTGTTTTTT	CASSSQGGTNEKLFF
TRBJ2-7	TRBV14	-	TRBD2	TGTGCCAGCAGCCCTATGGCTAGCGGGAGCCACGAGCAGTACTTC	CASSPMASGSHEQYF
TRBJ2-1	TRBV15	-	TRBD2	TGTGCCACCAGCAGTCGGGCCGGACTAGCGTCAGCGACCTACAATGAGCAGTTCTTC	CATSSRAGLASATYNEQFF
TRBJ1-3	TRBV3-1/TRBV3-2	-	-	TGTGCCAGCAGCCAAGCCTCCACCATATATTTT	CASSQASTIYF
TRBJ2-1	TRBV2	-	-	TGTGCCAGCAGTACAGGAGAGGCCTCCTACAATGAGCAGTTCTTC	CASSTGEASYNEQFF
TRBJ1-1	TRBV10-3	few	TRBD1	TGTGCCATCAGACGGACAGGGGTGAACACTGAAGCTTTCTTT	CAIRRTGVNTEAFF